This T cell receptor beta chain is from a study of CD8 T cells in Susac syndrome. Reverse transcription of 0.5 to 1 ug RNA was performed with random hexamers. In TCRdb, the immunoSEQ multiplex PCR reads were re-called with MiXCR into one record per CDR3 protein. The table records some 130,000 distinct CDR3 sequences, approximately 95% of them present only once. The TCR originated in a human donor with Susac syndrome. Material for sequencing was CD8+ T cells from PBMCs.

CDR3 coding DNA: TGTGCCACCAGCAGAGATGGTGGGACTAGCGGGAGCGGTGAGCAGTTCTTC. This encodes CATSRDGGTSGSGEQFF. The J gene is TRBJ2-1, the V gene TRBV15, with 14 bases aligning to TRBD2. The CDR3 has 17 residues. Per germline, CDR1 LNHNV and CDR2 YYDKDF (reference sequence). V lost 0 bases to trimming and J lost 9 bases; unmatched junction nucleotides: 7.